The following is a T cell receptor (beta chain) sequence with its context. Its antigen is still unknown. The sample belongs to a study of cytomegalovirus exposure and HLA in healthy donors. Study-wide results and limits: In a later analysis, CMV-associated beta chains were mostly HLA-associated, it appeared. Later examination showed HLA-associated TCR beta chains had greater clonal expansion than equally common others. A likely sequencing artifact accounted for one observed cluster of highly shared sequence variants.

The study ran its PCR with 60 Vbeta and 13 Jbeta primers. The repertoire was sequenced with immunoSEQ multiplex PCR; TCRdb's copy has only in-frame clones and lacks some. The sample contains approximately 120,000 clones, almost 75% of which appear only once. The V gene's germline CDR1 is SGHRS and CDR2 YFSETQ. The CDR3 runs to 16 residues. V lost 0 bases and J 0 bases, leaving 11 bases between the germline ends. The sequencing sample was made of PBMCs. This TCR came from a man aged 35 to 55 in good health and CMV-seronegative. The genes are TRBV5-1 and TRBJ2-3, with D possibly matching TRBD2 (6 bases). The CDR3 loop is CASSLAGRISTDTQYF. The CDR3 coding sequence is TGCGCCAGCAGCTTGGCTGGGAGGATTAGCACAGATACGCAGTATTTT.